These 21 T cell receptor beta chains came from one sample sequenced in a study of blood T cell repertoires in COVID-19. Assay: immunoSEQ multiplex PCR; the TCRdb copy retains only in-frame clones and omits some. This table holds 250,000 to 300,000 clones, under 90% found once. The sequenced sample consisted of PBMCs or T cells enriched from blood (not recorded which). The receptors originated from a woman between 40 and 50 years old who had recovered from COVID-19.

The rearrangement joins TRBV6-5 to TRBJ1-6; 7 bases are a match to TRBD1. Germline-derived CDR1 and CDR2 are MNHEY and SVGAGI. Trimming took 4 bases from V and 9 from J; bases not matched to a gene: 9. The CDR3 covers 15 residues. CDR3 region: CASSSRRQGGSPLHF. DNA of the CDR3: TGTGCCAGCAGTTCCCGTAGACAGGGTGGTTCACCCCTCCACTTT.

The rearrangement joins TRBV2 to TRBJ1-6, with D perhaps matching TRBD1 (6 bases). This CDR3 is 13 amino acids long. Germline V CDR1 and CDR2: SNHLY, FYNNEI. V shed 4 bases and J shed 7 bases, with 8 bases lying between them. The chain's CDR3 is CASSGTENSPLHF. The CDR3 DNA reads TGTGCCAGCAGTGGGACAGAAAATTCACCCCTCCACTTT.

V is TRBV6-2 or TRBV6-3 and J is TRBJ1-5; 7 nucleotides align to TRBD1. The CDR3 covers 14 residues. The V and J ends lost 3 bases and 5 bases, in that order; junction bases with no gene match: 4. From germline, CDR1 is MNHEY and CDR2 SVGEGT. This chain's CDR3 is CASSYNRGYQPQHF. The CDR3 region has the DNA TGTGCCAGCAGTTATAACAGGGGATATCAGCCCCAGCATTTT.

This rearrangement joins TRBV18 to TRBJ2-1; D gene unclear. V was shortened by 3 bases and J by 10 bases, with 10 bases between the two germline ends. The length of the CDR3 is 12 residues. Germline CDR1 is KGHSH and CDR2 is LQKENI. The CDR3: CASSPATQEQFF. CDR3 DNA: TGTGCCAGCTCACCGGCCACCCAGGAGCAGTTCTTC.

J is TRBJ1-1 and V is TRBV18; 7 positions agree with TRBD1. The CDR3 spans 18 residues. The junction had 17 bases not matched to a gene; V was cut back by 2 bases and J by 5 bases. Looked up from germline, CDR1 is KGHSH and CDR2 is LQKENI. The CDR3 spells CASSPSGGQGGAETEAFF. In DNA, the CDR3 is TGTGCCAGCTCACCATCCGGCGGACAAGGGGGCGCGGAGACTGAAGCTTTCTTT.

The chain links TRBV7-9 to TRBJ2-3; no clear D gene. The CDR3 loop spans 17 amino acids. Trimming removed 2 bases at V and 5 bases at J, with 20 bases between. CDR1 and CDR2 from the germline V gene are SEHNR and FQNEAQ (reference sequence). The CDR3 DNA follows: TGTGCCAGCAGCTTAACCCCCGCTAGGCCTCACGGAGATACGCAGTATTTT. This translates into CASSLTPARPHGDTQYF.

CDR3 region: CASSSDQPQHF. The CDR3 DNA reads as TGTGCCAGCAGTTCCGATCAGCCCCAGCATTTT. The chain has TRBV12-3 or TRBV12-4 and TRBJ1-5, with no clear D. V shed 4 bases and J shed 5 bases, with 3 bases lying between them. The CDR3 length is 11 residues.

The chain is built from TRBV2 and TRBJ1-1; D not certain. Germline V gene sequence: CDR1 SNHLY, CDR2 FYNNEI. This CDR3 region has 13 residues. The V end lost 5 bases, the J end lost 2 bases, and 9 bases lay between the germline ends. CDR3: CASSPHPNTEAFF. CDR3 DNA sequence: TGTGCCAGCAGTCCACACCCAAACACTGAAGCTTTCTTT.

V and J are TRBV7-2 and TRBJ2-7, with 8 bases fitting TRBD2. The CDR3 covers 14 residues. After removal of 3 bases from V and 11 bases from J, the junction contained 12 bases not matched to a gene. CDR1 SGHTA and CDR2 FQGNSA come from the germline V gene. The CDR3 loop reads CASSFSDGAGVKYF. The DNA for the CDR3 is TGTGCCAGCAGCTTCAGTGATGGAGCGGGAGTAAAGTACTTC.

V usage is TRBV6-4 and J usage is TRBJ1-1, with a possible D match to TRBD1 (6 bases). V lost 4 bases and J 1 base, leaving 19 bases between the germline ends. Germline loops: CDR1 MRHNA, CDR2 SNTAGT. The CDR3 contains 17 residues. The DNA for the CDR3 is TGTGCCAGCAGTGTTCGTAACAGGGAGATTGGGAACACTGAAGCTTTCTTT. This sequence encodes CASSVRNREIGNTEAFF.

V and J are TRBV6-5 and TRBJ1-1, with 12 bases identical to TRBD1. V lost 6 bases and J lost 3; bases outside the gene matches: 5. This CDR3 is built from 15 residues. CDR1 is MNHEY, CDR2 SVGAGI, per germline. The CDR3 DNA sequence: TGTGCCAGCAGCCGGGACAGGGGGCCGTACACTGAAGCTTTCTTT. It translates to CASSRDRGPYTEAFF.

CDR3: CASSQNLRGTIYF. In DNA form, the CDR3 reads TGTGCCAGCAGCCAGAACCTCAGAGGCACCATATATTTT. The chain has TRBV14 and TRBJ1-3; D is uncertain. Trimming shortened V by 3 bases and J by 9 bases, and 12 bases separated the two germline ends. The germline gives CDR1 SGHDN, CDR2 FVKESK. CDR3 length equals 13 residues.

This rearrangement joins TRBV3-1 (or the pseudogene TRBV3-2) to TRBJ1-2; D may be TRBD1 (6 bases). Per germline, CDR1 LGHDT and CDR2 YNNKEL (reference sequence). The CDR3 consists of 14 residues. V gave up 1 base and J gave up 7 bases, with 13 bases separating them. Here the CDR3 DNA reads TGTGCCAGCAGCCAAGGGCCAGGGGTCAGTGGCTACACCTTC. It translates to CASSQGPGVSGYTF.

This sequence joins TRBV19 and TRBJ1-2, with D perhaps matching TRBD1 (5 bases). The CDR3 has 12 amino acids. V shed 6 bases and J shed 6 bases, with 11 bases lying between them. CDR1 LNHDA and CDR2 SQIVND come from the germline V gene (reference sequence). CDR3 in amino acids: CASRDDRDGYTF. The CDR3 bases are TGTGCCAGTAGGGATGACAGAGATGGCTACACCTTC.

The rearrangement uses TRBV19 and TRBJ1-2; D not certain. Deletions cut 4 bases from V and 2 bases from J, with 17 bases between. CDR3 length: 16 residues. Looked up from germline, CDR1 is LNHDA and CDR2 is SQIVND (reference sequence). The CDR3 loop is CASSKSGQPNNYGYTF. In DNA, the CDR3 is TGTGCCAGTAGTAAAAGCGGGCAGCCGAACAACTATGGCTACACCTTC.

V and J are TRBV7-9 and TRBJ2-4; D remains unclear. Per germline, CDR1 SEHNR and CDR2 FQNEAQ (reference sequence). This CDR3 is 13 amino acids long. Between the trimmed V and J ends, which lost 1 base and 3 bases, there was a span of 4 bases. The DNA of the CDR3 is TGTGCCAGCAGCTTAGACGGCAAAAACATTCAGTACTTC. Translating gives CASSLDGKNIQYF. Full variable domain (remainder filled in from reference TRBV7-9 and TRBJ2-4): DTGVSQNPRHKITKRGQNVTFRCDPISEHNRLYWYRQTLGQGPEFLTYFQNEAQLEKSRLLSDRFSAERPKGSFSTLEIQRTEQGDSAMYLCASSLDGKNIQYFGAGTRLSVL.

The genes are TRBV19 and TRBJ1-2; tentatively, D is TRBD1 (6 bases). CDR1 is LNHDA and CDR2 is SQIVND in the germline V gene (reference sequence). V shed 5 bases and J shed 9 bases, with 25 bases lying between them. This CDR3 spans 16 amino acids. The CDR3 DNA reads TGTGCCAGTAGTGTGACATCCAGGGGAACCATATTTAGCTACACCTTC. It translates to CASSVTSRGTIFSYTF.

CDR3 amino acids: CASSLSNRVTEAFF. The CDR3 DNA is TGTGCCAGCAGTTTATCGAACCGGGTCACTGAAGCTTTCTTT. The chain has TRBV27 and TRBJ1-1; D is undetermined. CDR3 length equals 14 residues. The V end was cut by 0 bases, the J end by 4 bases, with 9 bases between. Germline CDR1 MNHEY, CDR2 SMNVEV (reference sequence).

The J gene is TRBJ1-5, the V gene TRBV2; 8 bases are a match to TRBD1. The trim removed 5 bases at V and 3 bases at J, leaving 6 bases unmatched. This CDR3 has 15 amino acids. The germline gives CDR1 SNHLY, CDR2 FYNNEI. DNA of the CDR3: TGTGCCAGCAGTTCCAGACAGGGGACCAATCAGCCCCAGCATTTT. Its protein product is CASSSRQGTNQPQHF.

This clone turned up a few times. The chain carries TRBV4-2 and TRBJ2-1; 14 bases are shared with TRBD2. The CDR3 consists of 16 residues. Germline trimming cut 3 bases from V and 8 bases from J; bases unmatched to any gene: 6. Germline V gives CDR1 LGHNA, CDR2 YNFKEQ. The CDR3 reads CASSHRLAGGSDEQFF. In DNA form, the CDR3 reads TGTGCCAGCAGCCACCGACTAGCGGGGGGGTCGGATGAGCAGTTCTTC.

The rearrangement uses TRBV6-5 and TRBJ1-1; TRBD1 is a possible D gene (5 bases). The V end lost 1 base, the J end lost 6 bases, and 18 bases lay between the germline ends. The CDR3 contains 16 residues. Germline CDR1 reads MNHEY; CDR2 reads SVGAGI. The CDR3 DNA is TGTGCCAGCAGTTACTTCTTACCCGGCCCGGGGGCTGAAGCTTTCTTT. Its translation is CASSYFLPGPGAEAFF.